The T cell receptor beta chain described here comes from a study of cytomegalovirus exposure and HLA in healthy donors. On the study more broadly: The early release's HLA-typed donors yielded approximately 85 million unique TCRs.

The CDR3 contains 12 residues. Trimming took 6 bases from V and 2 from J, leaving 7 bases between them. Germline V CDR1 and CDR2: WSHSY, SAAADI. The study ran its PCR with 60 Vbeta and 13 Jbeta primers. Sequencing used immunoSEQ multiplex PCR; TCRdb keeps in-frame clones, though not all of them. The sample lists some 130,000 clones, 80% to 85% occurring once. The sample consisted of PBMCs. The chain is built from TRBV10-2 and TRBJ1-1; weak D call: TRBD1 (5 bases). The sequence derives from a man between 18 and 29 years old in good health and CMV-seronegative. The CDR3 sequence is CASRDINTEAFF. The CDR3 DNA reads TGCGCCAGCAGGGACATTAACACTGAAGCTTTCTTT.